This T cell receptor (beta chain) was found in a study of CD8+CD57+ T cells in acquired aplastic anemia. Background on the study: Each DNA sample taken from sorted CD4+ and CD8+ cells came to about 3 ug on average.

Germline trimming cut 3 bases from V and 2 bases from J; bases unmatched to any gene: 5. The V gene's germline CDR1 is DFQATT and CDR2 SNEGSKA (reference sequence). The CDR3 runs to 15 residues. The study profiled TCR beta VDJ and CDR3 using genomic DNA as template. TCRdb itself ran the reads through MiXCR, one entry per CDR3 protein. The table has more than 250,000 distinct CDR3 sequences, approximately 57% seen once. Sequenced sample: sorted CD4+, CD8+, or CD8+CD57+ T cells (not recorded which) from PBMCs. V usage is TRBV20-1 and J usage is TRBJ2-3; 10 nucleotides align to TRBD1. This receptor was taken from a human donor with severe aplastic anemia or a healthy control (not recorded which). The CDR3 region is CSASRDRGNTDTQYF. The CDR3 region has the DNA TGCAGTGCTAGCCGGGACAGGGGAAACACAGATACGCAGTATTTT.